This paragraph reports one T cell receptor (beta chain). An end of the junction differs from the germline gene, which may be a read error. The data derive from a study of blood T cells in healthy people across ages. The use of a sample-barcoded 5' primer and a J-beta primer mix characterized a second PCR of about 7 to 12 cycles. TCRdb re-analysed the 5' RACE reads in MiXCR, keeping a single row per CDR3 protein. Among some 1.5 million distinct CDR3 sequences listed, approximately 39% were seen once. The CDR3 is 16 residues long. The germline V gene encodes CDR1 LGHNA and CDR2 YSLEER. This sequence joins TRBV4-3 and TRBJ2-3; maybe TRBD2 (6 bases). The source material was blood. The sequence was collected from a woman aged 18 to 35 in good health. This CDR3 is CACSPGSGSSPLEQYF. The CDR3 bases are TGCGCCTGCAGCCCCGGTAGCGGCTCTTCCCCATTGGAGCAGTATTTT.